These T cell receptor beta chains were read from a single sample in a study of blood T cell repertoires in COVID-19. Sequencing used immunoSEQ multiplex PCR; TCRdb keeps in-frame clones, though not all of them. The table shows more than 110,000 clones, with about 80% occurring only once. Sequences were obtained from peripheral blood. These receptors originate from a human donor in a cohort sampled during active COVID-19. CDR3s include the opening cysteine and the closing phenylalanine or tryptophan. A D gene is named only where the DNA matches it firmly. The size of a clone is reported for some rows only, either as once, few or many, or as a class for expanded clones.

D gene	clone size	V gene	J gene	CDR3 length	CDR3 protein	CDR3 DNA
NA	few	TRBV28	TRBJ1-3	14	CASGGGSSGNTIYF	TGTGCCTCCGGCGGGGGGAGCTCTGGAAACACCATATATTTT
TRBD1	NA	TRBV9	TRBJ1-3	16	CASSSDLRGIGNTIYF	TGTGCCAGCAGCAGCGACCTCAGGGGGATTGGAAACACCATATATTTT
TRBD2	NA	TRBV29-1	TRBJ2-3	14	CSVVPLGGTDTQYF	TGCAGCGTTGTGCCCCTCGGGGGGACGGATACGCAGTATTTT
TRBD1	NA	TRBV2	TRBJ2-5	13	CASGTGGQETQYF	TGTGCCAGCGGTACAGGGGGCCAAGAGACCCAGTACTTC
TRBD2	NA	TRBV5-5	TRBJ2-5	16	CASSLEASGGRETQYF	TGTGCCAGCAGCTTGGAGGCTAGCGGGGGTAGGGAGACCCAGTACTTC
TRBD1	NA	TRBV28	TRBJ2-1	16	CASSLSGTGASKGQFF	TGTGCCAGCAGTTTGAGCGGGACAGGGGCATCGAAGGGGCAGTTCTTC
NA	NA	TRBV5-1	TRBJ1-1	14	CASSLPGQNTEAFF	TGCGCCAGCAGCTTGCCGGGACAGAACACTGAAGCTTTCTTT
NA	NA	TRBV6-2/TRBV6-3	TRBJ1-2	15	CASSYGGVYLYGYTF	TGTGCCAGCAGTTATGGAGGAGTCTATCTCTATGGCTACACCTTC
NA	NA	TRBV7-9	TRBJ1-5	14	CASSLSGDGQPQHF	TGTGCCAGCAGCTTATCAGGGGATGGTCAGCCCCAGCATTTT
TRBD1	NA	TRBV7-7	TRBJ2-5	15	CASSPGTGTIETQYF	TGTGCTAGCAGCCCAGGGACAGGGACCATAGAGACCCAGTACTTC
NA	NA	TRBV13	TRBJ2-3	14	CASSPGQDTDTQYF	TGTGCCAGCAGTCCCGGCCAGGATACAGATACGCAGTATTTT
TRBD2	NA	TRBV6-6	TRBJ2-3	16	CASSFRTSGGADTQYF	TGTGCCAGCAGTTTTCGGACTAGCGGGGGGGCAGATACGCAGTATTTT
TRBD2	NA	TRBV9	TRBJ2-3	16	CASSVSGGGSTDTQYF	TGTGCCAGCAGCGTAAGTGGGGGGGGGAGCACAGATACGCAGTATTTT
TRBD2	NA	TRBV7-2	TRBJ2-5	13	CASSSRGGQTQYF	TGTGCCAGCAGCTCGCGGGGGGGACAGACCCAGTACTTC
TRBD2	NA	TRBV10-3	TRBJ2-3	17	CAISESGTSGPTDTQYF	TGTGCCATCAGTGAATCCGGGACTAGCGGTCCAACAGATACGCAGTATTTT
TRBD1	NA	TRBV6-2/TRBV6-3	TRBJ1-5	17	CASSYDRGLYGGQPQHF	TGTGCCAGCAGTTACGACAGGGGGCTTTATGGGGGTCAGCCCCAGCATTTT
TRBD1	NA	TRBV19	TRBJ2-7	13	CASSIRTGTEQYF	TGTGCCAGTAGTATTAGGACAGGGACCGAGCAGTACTTC
TRBD2	NA	TRBV10-3	TRBJ2-1	19	CAITSRTSGGPSSYNEQFF	TGTGCCATCACCTCTCGGACTAGCGGGGGCCCGAGCTCCTACAATGAGCAGTTCTTC
TRBD1	NA	TRBV5-1	TRBJ2-5	15	CASSLWGQGQETQYF	TGCGCCAGCAGCTTGTGGGGACAGGGCCAAGAGACCCAGTACTTC
NA	NA	TRBV9	TRBJ2-3	11	CASQDSDTQYF	TGTGCCAGCCAGGATTCAGATACGCAGTATTTT
TRBD2	NA	TRBV9	TRBJ2-5	15	CASSAGGLPEETQYF	TGTGCCAGCAGCGCGGGAGGGCTACCTGAAGAGACCCAGTACTTC
NA	NA	TRBV19	TRBJ2-3	14	CASSPGGGGDTQYF	TGTGCCAGTAGTCCCGGGGGTGGGGGAGATACGCAGTATTTT
TRBD2	NA	TRBV9	TRBJ2-5	15	CASSAGLAGPETQYF	TGTGCCAGCAGCGCCGGACTAGCGGGTCCGGAGACCCAGTACTTC
NA	NA	TRBV10-1	TRBJ1-1	13	CARPGGLNTEAFF	TGCGCCAGACCGGGGGGCTTGAACACTGAAGCTTTCTTT
NA	NA	TRBV4-1	TRBJ2-1	14	CASSQDRLGGEQFF	TGCGCCAGCAGCCAAGATAGACTAGGCGGTGAGCAGTTCTTC
TRBD1	NA	TRBV4-3	TRBJ1-4	16	CASSQDQTGGWEKLFF	TGCGCCAGCAGCCAAGATCAGACAGGGGGCTGGGAAAAACTGTTTTTT
NA	once	TRBV7-2	TRBJ2-3	15	CASSPRKTEVDTQYF	TGTGCCAGCAGCCCCCGGAAGACCGAGGTGGATACGCAGTATTTT
TRBD1	NA	TRBV18	TRBJ1-5	14	CASATDRVNQPQHF	TGTGCCAGCGCGACAGACAGGGTCAATCAGCCCCAGCATTTT
TRBD2	NA	TRBV6-5	TRBJ2-2	15	CASSSGWGLGGELFF	TGTGCCAGCAGTTCTGGTTGGGGACTAGGTGGGGAGCTGTTTTTT
TRBD2	NA	TRBV11-3	TRBJ2-2	14	CASRWGLASGELFF	TGTGCCAGCAGGTGGGGACTAGCATCTGGGGAGCTGTTTTTT
NA	few	TRBV20-1	TRBJ1-2	15	CSASPPGRGYYGYTF	TGCAGTGCTAGTCCCCCGGGGCGGGGGTACTATGGCTACACCTTC
NA	NA	TRBV9	TRBJ2-3	14	CASSDGRGTDTQYF	TGTGCCAGCAGCGACGGTAGGGGGACAGATACGCAGTATTTT
TRBD1	once	TRBV10-3	TRBJ2-7	14	CAISRQGKNYEQYF	TGTGCCATCAGTCGACAGGGAAAGAACTACGAGCAGTACTTC
TRBD2	NA	TRBV18	TRBJ2-7	14	CASSTSGGEYEQYF	TGTGCCAGCTCAACTAGCGGGGGGGAATACGAGCAGTACTTC
NA	NA	TRBV4-1	TRBJ1-1	15	CASSSTGKRDTEAFF	TGCGCCAGCAGCAGCACAGGGAAGAGAGACACTGAAGCTTTCTTT
TRBD1	NA	TRBV19	TRBJ1-2	14	CASSLATGVWGYTF	TGTGCCAGTAGTTTGGCGACAGGGGTTTGGGGCTACACCTTC